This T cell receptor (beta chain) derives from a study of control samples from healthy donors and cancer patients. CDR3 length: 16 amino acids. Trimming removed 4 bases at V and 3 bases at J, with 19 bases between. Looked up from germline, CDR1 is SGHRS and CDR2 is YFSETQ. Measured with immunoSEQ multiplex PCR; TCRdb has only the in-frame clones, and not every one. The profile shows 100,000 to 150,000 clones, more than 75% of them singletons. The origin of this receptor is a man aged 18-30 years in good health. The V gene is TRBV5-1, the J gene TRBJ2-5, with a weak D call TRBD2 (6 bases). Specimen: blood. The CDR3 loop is CASSPGEVADKETQYF. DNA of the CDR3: TGCGCCAGCAGCCCGGGCGAGGTAGCGGATAAAGAGACCCAGTACTTC.